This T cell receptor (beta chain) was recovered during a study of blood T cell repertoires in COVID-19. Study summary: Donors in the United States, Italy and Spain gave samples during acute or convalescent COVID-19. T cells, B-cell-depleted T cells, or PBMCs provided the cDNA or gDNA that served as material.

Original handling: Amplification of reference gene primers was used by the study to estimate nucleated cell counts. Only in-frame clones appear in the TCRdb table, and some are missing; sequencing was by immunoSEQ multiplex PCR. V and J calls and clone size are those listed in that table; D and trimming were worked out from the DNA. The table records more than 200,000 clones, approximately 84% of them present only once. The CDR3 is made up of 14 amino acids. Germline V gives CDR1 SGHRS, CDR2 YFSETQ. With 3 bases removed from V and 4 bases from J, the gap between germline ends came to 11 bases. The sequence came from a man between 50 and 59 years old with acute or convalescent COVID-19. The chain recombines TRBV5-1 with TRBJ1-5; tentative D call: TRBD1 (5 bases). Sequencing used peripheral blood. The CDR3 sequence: CASSSMPGNQPQHF. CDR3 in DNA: TGCGCCAGCAGCTCGATGCCAGGGAATCAGCCCCAGCATTTT.